Given below is one T cell receptor (beta chain) in context. Its matching antigen is unknown. The data were taken from a study of shared clonotypes between healthy human individuals. Study-level points and caveats: Generally, estimated richness proved larger in naive subsets than it did in memory subsets.

The CDR3 length is 15 residues. Per the germline V gene, CDR1 is SGHAT and CDR2 is FQNNGV. Libraries were prepared by immunoSEQ multiplex PCR; TCRdb keeps only in-frame clonotypes and omits some of them. The data contain 2 million to 2.5 million clones, about 92% of them seen just once; the ten biggest clones take up about 0.37%. The chain uses TRBV11-2 and TRBJ2-5; 10 nucleotides match TRBD1. Judging by the DNA end, TRBJ2-7 fits better; the J call may be wrong. The clonotype was recovered from a man aged 18 to 35 in good health. Some clones in this sample may be carry-over from other donors' samples. Input material: naive CD4+ T cells from PBMCs. Subset given: CD45RA+ positively selected. As DNA, the CDR3 is TGTGCCAGCAGTACCCTGCGGGACAGGGGCTACGAGCAGTACTTC. It codes for CASSTLRDRGYEQYF.